What follows describes a single T cell receptor beta chain. TCRdb re-called the RT-PCR reads through MiXCR, storing one row per CDR3 protein. In the table there are more than 550,000 distinct CDR3 sequences, approximately 15% of which are singletons. The CDR3 runs to 13 residues. V was shortened by 0 bases and J by 5 bases, with 5 bases between the two germline ends. CDR1 is SGHAT and CDR2 is FQNNGV in the germline V gene. The sample taken for sequencing was memory CD4+ T cells from blood. This chain links TRBV11-2 with TRBJ1-3; D not certain. This TCR derives from a female donor in good health, serving as a healthy control. The CDR3 region has the DNA TGTGCCAGCAGCTTAGACTTGAGAAACACCATATATTTT. Its translation: CASSLDLRNTIYF.